This T cell receptor beta chain stems from a study of blood T cell dynamics during melanoma immunotherapy. The CDR3 runs 13 residues. Germline loops: CDR1 MNHEY, CDR2 SMNVEV (reference sequence). V dropped 6 bases and J dropped 5 bases, with 13 bases sitting between them. Regarding time point: week 3, after first cycle of checkpoint inhibitor. Assay: immunoSEQ multiplex PCR; the TCRdb copy retains only in-frame clones and omits some. Here the sample spans some 10,000 clones, approximately 85% being singletons. The receptor was isolated from a human donor with melanoma. The sequences come from blood, collected from a patient treated with checkpoint blockade. The V call is TRBV27, the J call TRBJ1-1; unclear D gene. The CDR3 bases are TGTGCCAGCAGATTCCAATGGGGAACTGAAGCTTTCTTT. The encoded protein is CASRFQWGTEAFF.